A single sample gave rise to the 20 T cell receptor beta chains below, sequenced in a study of radiotherapy plus CTLA-4 blockade in lung cancer. Clones were sequenced by immunoSEQ multiplex PCR, and TCRdb holds only the in-frame ones, with some missing. The table shows fewer than 100,000 clones, with more than 80% occurring only once. Sequences were derived from peripheral blood, sampled from a patient treated with radiotherapy plus ipilimumab. Receptor source: a human donor with non-small cell lung cancer who had stable disease on radiotherapy plus ipilimumab.

This chain links TRBV5-8 with TRBJ2-7, with D possibly matching TRBD2 (6 bases). CDR3 size: 14 residues. V lost 5 bases, J lost 0 bases, and 12 bases lay in between. Germline lookup yields CDR1 SGHTS and CDR2 YDEGEE. In nucleotides, the CDR3 is TGTGCCAGCAGGACGAGGAGGGGCTCCTACGAGCAGTACTTC. This sequence encodes CASRTRRGSYEQYF. The full variable domain, in which reference TRBV5-8 and TRBJ2-7 provide the parts outside the CDR3, is EAGVTQSPTHLIKTRGQQATLRCSPISGHTSVYWYQQALGLGLQFLLWYDEGEERNRGNFPPRFSGRQFPNYSSELNVNALELEDSALYLCASRTRRGSYEQYFGPGTRLTVT.

The genes are TRBV7-6 and TRBJ2-5; D is undetermined. The CDR3 runs to 15 residues. V was shortened by 1 base and J by 1 base, with 10 bases between the two germline ends. Germline V gives CDR1 SGHVS, CDR2 FNYEAQ. The CDR3 is CASSLVLGSQETQYF. The CDR3 DNA is TGTGCCAGCAGCTTAGTCCTGGGCAGCCAAGAGACCCAGTACTTC.

This chain joins TRBV6-1 and TRBJ2-3; no firm D call. The CDR3 has 13 residues. The V gene's germline CDR1 is MNHNS and CDR2 SASEGT. The ends were cut back, 3 bases at V and 0 bases at J, with 4 bases in the middle. The CDR3 DNA reads TGTGCCAGCAGTGAGGTTAGCACAGATACGCAGTATTTT. This codes for CASSEVSTDTQYF.

The chain joins TRBV2 to TRBJ2-2; 10 bases align to TRBD2. Trimming took 4 bases from V and 2 from J; bases not matched to a gene: 4. The CDR3 is 16 amino acids. From germline, CDR1 is SNHLY and CDR2 FYNNEI. The CDR3 sequence is CASSVLAGVNTGELFF. The DNA of the CDR3 is TGTGCCAGCAGTGTGCTAGCGGGGGTCAACACCGGGGAGCTGTTTTTT.

This chain links TRBV28 with TRBJ1-5; D is unclear. This CDR3 contains 14 residues. The germline gives CDR1 MDHEN, CDR2 SYDVKM. V was cut by 3 bases and J by 0 bases, with 6 bases left in between. CDR3 loop: CASSFSGSNQPQHF. In DNA form, the CDR3 reads TGTGCCAGCAGTTTCTCCGGTAGCAATCAGCCCCAGCATTTT.

The V and J genes are TRBV6-4 and TRBJ2-3; D possibly uses TRBD1 or TRBD2 (5 bases each). Germline V gene sequence: CDR1 MRHNA, CDR2 SNTAGT. CDR3 length: 15 residues. Trimming pared 6 bases from V and 4 bases from J, leaving 17 bases between. The CDR3 reads CASRRSSGTPDTQYF. The CDR3 nucleotides read TGTGCCAGCAGGCGGTCCTCCGGGACGCCAGATACGCAGTATTTT.

The CDR3 region is CASSPTGAYEQYF. In DNA, the CDR3 is TGTGCCAGCAGCCCAACAGGGGCCTACGAGCAGTACTTC. The genes are TRBV5-4 and TRBJ2-7; TRBD1 matches at 7 bases. In germline, CDR1 is SGHNT, CDR2 YYREEE (reference sequence). V dropped 4 bases and J dropped 2; count of bases not matched to a gene: 3. This CDR3 has 13 amino acids.

The rearrangement links TRBV1 to TRBJ1-6; the table's D call TRBD1 went unverified against the DNA. TRBV1 is noted as a pseudogene. This CDR3 is built from 14 residues. CDR3 nucleotides: TGCACCAGCATGGGACAAAGCCCGAATTCACCCCTCCACTTT. This codes for CTSMGQSPNSPLHF.

This CDR3 is CASSLQPSRALFF. CDR3 DNA sequence: TGTGCCAGCTCACTCCAACCCTCCAGGGCTCTGTTCTTC. The chain combines TRBV28 with TRBJ2-1; D is perhaps TRBD1 (5 bases). The germline V and J ends were trimmed by 8 bases and 15 bases, with 23 bases remaining between them. CDR1 is MDHEN and CDR2 is SYDVKM in the germline V gene. The CDR3 contains 13 residues.

This clone was picked up a small number of times. The chain uses TRBV10-2 and TRBJ1-5; D is ambiguous. In germline, CDR1 is WSHSY, CDR2 SAAADI. With 10 bases removed from V and 6 bases from J, the gap between germline ends came to 16 bases. The length of the CDR3 is 13 residues. CDR3 nucleotides: TGCGCCACCTCAGAAACCCTAACTCAGCCCCAGCATTTT. Protein product: CATSETLTQPQHF.

This chain connects TRBV7-2 to TRBJ2-5; TRBD2 matches at 12 bases. The length of the CDR3 is 17 residues. J lost 1 base, V lost 2 bases, and 5 bases had no gene match. Germline lookup yields CDR1 SGHTA and CDR2 FQGNSA. Here the CDR3 reads CASSLSLAGGFQETQYF. The CDR3 bases are TGTGCCAGCAGCTTATCACTAGCGGGGGGTTTCCAAGAGACCCAGTACTTC. The full variable domain, with the rest looked up from reference TRBV7-2 and TRBJ2-5, is GAGVSQSPSNKVTEKGKDVELRCDPISGHTALYWYRQSLGQGLEFLIYFQGNSAPDKSGLPSDRFSAERTGGSVSTLTIQRTQQEDSAVYLCASSLSLAGGFQETQYFGPGTRLLVL.

The V and J genes are TRBV2 and TRBJ2-7; D is possibly TRBD1 or TRBD2 (6 bases each). Trimming removed 1 base from V and 6 bases from J, with 10 bases in between. This CDR3 has 13 residues. Germline V CDR1 and CDR2: SNHLY, FYNNEI. In DNA, the CDR3 is TGTGCCAGCAGTGAAGTCGAGGGGGGCGAGCAGTACTTC. Its protein is CASSEVEGGEQYF.

The chain employs TRBV7-6 and TRBJ1-2; the D is unclear. The CDR3 is 14 residues long. CDR1 and CDR2 from the germline V gene are SGHVS and FNYEAQ. V was trimmed by 1 base and J by 8 bases, leaving 14 bases between them. The chain's CDR3 is CASSLDGPAEGYTF. The DNA of the CDR3 is TGTGCCAGCAGCTTAGATGGCCCGGCCGAGGGCTACACCTTC.

The chain has TRBV9 and TRBJ2-7, with D perhaps TRBD1 or TRBD2 (7 bases each). Per the germline V gene, CDR1 is SGDLS and CDR2 is YYNGEE. V was clipped by 4 bases and J by 0 bases, with 14 bases between them. The CDR3 is made up of 15 amino acids. The CDR3 bases are TGTGCCAGCAGCCGGGAGGACAGGTTCTCCTACGAGCAGTACTTC. This encodes CASSREDRFSYEQYF.

The chain employs TRBV6-1 and TRBJ1-5; no clear D gene. The germline CDR1 and CDR2 sequences are MNHNS and SASEGT. The V end was cut by 1 base, the J end by 4 bases, with 14 bases between. The CDR3 is 16 amino acids. In DNA form, the CDR3 reads TGTGCCAGCAGTGAAGTTTCGGGCAGCCCAAATCAGCCCCAGCATTTT. Its protein is CASSEVSGSPNQPQHF.

The gene calls are TRBV7-9 and TRBJ2-5; unclear D gene. The V and J ends lost 3 bases and 7 bases respectively, with 15 bases between them. The CDR3 is 14 amino acids. CDR1 and CDR2 (germline): SEHNR, FQNEAQ (reference sequence). CDR3 residues: CASSLESSTGTQYF. The CDR3 DNA sequence: TGTGCCAGCAGCTTGGAGTCCTCGACGGGGACCCAGTACTTC.

The V and J genes are TRBV9 and TRBJ1-6, with 7 bases that match TRBD1. Germline V gives CDR1 SGDLS, CDR2 YYNGEE. With V trimmed by 0 bases and J by 10 bases, 13 bases remained unmatched. This CDR3 is 17 amino acids long. CDR3 bases: TGTGCCAGCAGCGTAGAGGATTGGCCTGTAGGGGGCTCACCCCTCCACTTT. Translated: CASSVEDWPVGGSPLHF.

This clone was detected only once. The chain is built from TRBV27 and TRBJ1-1; D ambiguous. The CDR3 runs to 16 residues. Per germline, CDR1 MNHEY and CDR2 SMNVEV (reference sequence). V lost 3 bases, J lost 2 bases, and 16 bases lay in between. The CDR3 region is CASSLIGGVPNTEAFF. CDR3 nucleotides: TGTGCCAGCAGTTTGATAGGTGGGGTCCCCAACACTGAAGCTTTCTTT.

V is TRBV9 and J is TRBJ1-6, with 7 bases matching TRBD1. V gave up 1 base and J gave up 7 bases; unmatched junction bases: 5. Germline V lookup: CDR1 SGDLS, CDR2 YYNGEE. The CDR3 contains 15 residues. The DNA for the CDR3 is TGTGCCAGCAGCGTAAGGCAGGGGGAAAATTCACCCCTCCACTTT. It yields the protein CASSVRQGENSPLHF.

This clone showed up just once. The chain combines TRBV11-2 with TRBJ2-1, with D possibly being TRBD2 (6 bases). V dropped 5 bases and J dropped 0 bases, with 11 bases sitting between them. The CDR3 has 15 residues. Germline values: CDR1 SGHAT, CDR2 FQNNGV. Written as DNA, the CDR3 is TGTGCCAGCAGCGTCGGGACTTCCTCCTACAATGAGCAGTTCTTC. Amino acids: CASSVGTSSYNEQFF.